One and the same sample provided the 22 T cell receptor beta chains below, sequenced in a study of T-cell memory formation after mild COVID-19. From the 5' RACE reads, TCRdb called clonotypes with MiXCR, one entry per CDR3 protein. This table holds around 140,000 distinct CDR3 sequences, about 6% found once. The sample was PBMCs or a T cell subset sorted from them (not recorded which). These TCRs come from an adult woman who had mild COVID-19 (a few samples of this study predate the infection). Cell type and time point are not known.

This clonotype was counted only a few times. The chain is built from TRBV7-2 and TRBJ2-7; 10 bases map to TRBD2. The CDR3 sequence is 15 residues long. Unmatched junction bases numbered 4, after V lost 4 bases and J lost 1 base. Germline CDR1 is SGHTA and CDR2 is FQGNSA. The CDR3 region has the DNA TGTGCCAGCAGCTCAACTAGCGGGACATCCTACGAGCAGTACTTC. This translates into CASSSTSGTSYEQYF.

This clonotype was counted many times. The chain is built from TRBV7-2 and TRBJ2-2; D is ambiguous. CDR3 length: 15 amino acids. Deletions cut 1 base from V and 4 bases from J, with 10 bases between. Germline V gene sequence: CDR1 SGHTA, CDR2 FQGNSA. CDR3 region: CASSLGGVSTGELFF. CDR3 DNA sequence: TGTGCCAGCAGCTTAGGAGGCGTTAGCACCGGGGAGCTGTTTTTT.

This clonotype showed up many times. The chain has TRBV5-1 and TRBJ1-1; possible D gene TRBD1, 5 bases. This CDR3 has 16 residues. Germline-derived CDR1 and CDR2 are SGHRS and YFSETQ. The V gene lost 0 bases and the J gene lost 1 base, with 13 bases spanning the gap. The CDR3 sequence: CASSLVAGMGNTEAFF. In nucleotides, the CDR3 is TGCGCCAGCAGCTTGGTGGCAGGGATGGGGAACACTGAAGCTTTCTTT.

This clonotype was found a few times. V usage is TRBV5-1 and J usage is TRBJ1-4; tentative D call: TRBD1 (5 bases). V was trimmed by 4 bases and J by 8 bases, leaving 18 bases between them. The germline V gene has CDR1 SGHRS and CDR2 YFSETQ. The CDR3 contains 15 residues. The CDR3, as DNA: TGCGCCAGCAGCACGGGGACGGCTTTTTCGGAAAAACTGTTTTTT. Its translation: CASSTGTAFSEKLFF.

Ten or more counts support this clonotype. The chain has TRBV7-2 and TRBJ2-1; a weak D match, TRBD2 (6 bases). Trimming removed 2 bases at V and 5 bases at J, with 13 bases between. Germline V gene data show CDR1 as SGHTA and CDR2 as FQGNSA. The CDR3 extends over 15 amino acids. Here the CDR3 reads CASSLWWERDNEQFF. The CDR3 region has the DNA TGTGCCAGCAGCTTATGGTGGGAGCGGGACAATGAGCAGTTCTTC.

This clonotype was counted ten times or more. The gene calls are TRBV6-1 and TRBJ2-7, with 9 bases fitting TRBD2. Germline CDR1 and CDR2: MNHNS and SASEGT. The CDR3 contains 15 residues. The trim removed 7 bases at V and 4 bases at J, leaving 11 bases unmatched. The CDR3 coding sequence is TGTGCCAGCAAAGGAGCGGGGGGCGGGAATTACGAGCAGTACTTC. Its translation is CASKGAGGGNYEQYF.

The chain joins TRBV7-2 to TRBJ2-7; TRBD2 matches at 16 bases. The germline V gene encodes CDR1 SGHTA and CDR2 FQGNSA. Trimming at V came to 4 bases and at J to 7 bases, leaving 7 bases not matched to a gene. CDR3 length: 16 residues. CDR3 sequence: CASSSGLAGGPGEQYF. The CDR3 region has the DNA TGTGCCAGCAGCTCGGGACTAGCGGGGGGGCCGGGTGAGCAGTACTTC. Supplemented by reference TRBV7-2 and TRBJ2-7, the full variable domain reads GAGVSQSPSNKVTEKGKDVELRCDPISGHTALYWYRQSLGQGLEFLIYFQGNSAPDKSGLPSDRFSAERTGGSVSTLTIQRTQQEDSAVYLCASSSGLAGGPGEQYFGPGTRLTVT.

This clonotype was seen at least ten times. This chain joins TRBV5-5 and TRBJ1-1, with D possibly TRBD1 on 6 matching bases. V lost 5 bases and J lost 1, with 12 bases in between. CDR1 and CDR2 from the germline V gene are SGHKS and YYEKEE (reference sequence). The CDR3 consists of 14 residues. The chain's CDR3 is CASRRGSGNTEAFF. For the CDR3, the DNA is TGTGCCAGCAGGAGGGGGTCGGGGAACACTGAAGCTTTCTTT.

This clonotype has only a few counts. The chain carries TRBV20-1 and TRBJ2-3, with D unclear. Germline V lookup: CDR1 DFQATT, CDR2 SNEGSKA (reference sequence). V lost 1 base and J lost 7, with 12 bases in between. CDR3 length: 13 residues. CDR3: CSARVVGRNTQYF. In DNA form, the CDR3 reads TGCAGTGCTAGAGTGGTAGGTCGGAATACGCAGTATTTT.

This clonotype was observed a handful of times. CDR3 residues: CASSPQGLSETQYF. CDR3 sequence (DNA): TGTGCCAGCTCACCACAGGGGCTAAGCGAGACCCAGTACTTC. V and J are TRBV18 and TRBJ2-5; maybe TRBD1 (5 bases). CDR3 size: 14 residues. CDR1 KGHSH and CDR2 LQKENI come from the germline V gene. V lost 1 base and J 5 bases, leaving 11 bases between the germline ends.

This clonotype occurred many times. This chain uses TRBV5-5 with TRBJ2-1, with 16 bases matching TRBD2. J gave up 11 bases and V 4 bases, and 6 bases lay outside the gene matches. Germline V gene data show CDR1 as SGHKS and CDR2 as YYEKEE (reference sequence). The CDR3 contains 15 residues. This CDR3 reads CASSPGLAGGRKQFF. CDR3 coding DNA: TGTGCCAGCAGCCCGGGACTAGCGGGAGGGAGAAAGCAGTTCTTC.

This clonotype has just a few counts. The chain combines TRBV11-2 with TRBJ2-1; D not certain. This CDR3 contains 13 residues. Germline V CDR1 and CDR2: SGHAT, FQNNGV. V was shortened by 3 bases and J by 4 bases, with 7 bases between the two germline ends. The CDR3 DNA reads TGTGCCAGCAGCTTCAACAGATACAATGAGCAGTTCTTC. This codes for CASSFNRYNEQFF.

The rearrangement joins TRBV7-9 to TRBJ2-7; 9 bases are a match to TRBD1. Germline trimming cut 5 bases from V and 2 bases from J; bases unmatched to any gene: 7. This CDR3 spans 15 amino acids. Germline assignment: CDR1 SEHNR and CDR2 FQNEAQ (reference sequence). CDR3: CASSRRTGATYEQYF. The CDR3 bases are TGTGCCAGCAGCCGACGGACAGGGGCGACCTACGAGCAGTACTTC. Variable domain in full (rest from reference TRBV7-9 and TRBJ2-7): DTGVSQNPRHKITKRGQNVTFRCDPISEHNRLYWYRQTLGQGPEFLTYFQNEAQLEKSRLLSDRFSAERPKGSFSTLEIQRTEQGDSAMYLCASSRRTGATYEQYFGPGTRLTVT.

The J gene is TRBJ2-1, the V gene TRBV24-1; D remains unclear. The V end lost 7 bases, the J end lost 2 bases, and 11 bases lay between the germline ends. The CDR3 runs to 14 residues. The germline CDR1 and CDR2 sequences are KGHDR and SFDVKD. CDR3 in amino acids: CATSRTPPYNEQFF. CDR3 in DNA: TGTGCCACCAGCAGGACCCCTCCCTACAATGAGCAGTTCTTC.

This clonotype was counted ten times or more. J is TRBJ1-2 and V is TRBV27, with D perhaps TRBD1 (6 bases). Per germline, CDR1 MNHEY and CDR2 SMNVEV (reference sequence). The length of the CDR3 is 15 residues. The germline V and J ends were trimmed by 5 bases and 0 bases, with 13 bases remaining between them. This CDR3 is CASSQTGGANYGYTF. The CDR3 DNA reads as TGTGCCAGCAGTCAGACAGGTGGGGCTAACTATGGCTACACCTTC.

At least ten counts were recorded for this clonotype. The chain links TRBV5-1 to TRBJ1-6, with D possibly being TRBD1 (5 bases). V was clipped by 4 bases and J by 6 bases, with 14 bases between them. The CDR3 length is 15 residues. CDR1 SGHRS and CDR2 YFSETQ come from the germline V gene. CDR3 nucleotide sequence: TGCGCCAGCAGCAAAAGACAGCGACTTAATTCACCCCTCCACTTT. It translates to CASSKRQRLNSPLHF.

This clonotype was observed at least ten times. The chain couples TRBV19 to TRBJ2-1; 8 positions match TRBD2. V was pared by 1 base and J by 6 bases, with 2 bases of the junction left unmatched. The CDR3 is 14 residues long. Germline CDR1 reads LNHDA; CDR2 reads SQIVND (reference sequence). DNA of the CDR3: TGTGCCAGTAGTATAGCCGGGACTAGCAATGAGCAGTTCTTC. Residues: CASSIAGTSNEQFF.

This clonotype was counted many times. The J gene is TRBJ1-2, the V gene TRBV7-8; TRBD1 matches at 7 bases. CDR3 length: 14 amino acids. Germline trimming cut 0 bases from V and 7 bases from J; bases unmatched to any gene: 5. Germline V gene sequence: CDR1 SGHVS, CDR2 FQNEAQ. The CDR3 region is CASSLAFPGGGYTF. The CDR3 region has the DNA TGTGCCAGCAGCTTAGCGTTTCCAGGGGGTGGCTACACCTTC.

In its sample, this clonotype was seen a few times. The chain is built from TRBV21-1 and TRBJ2-3. TRBV21-1 is designated a pseudogene. The CDR3 consists of 13 residues. In DNA form, the CDR3 reads TGTGCCAGCAGCAACGGGCGCACAGATACGCAGTATTTT. It codes for CASSNGRTDTQYF.

This clonotype was seen ten or more times. This sequence joins TRBV7-9 and TRBJ2-7; D not resolved. The CDR3 length is 11 residues. V was clipped by 5 bases and J by 5 bases, with 7 bases between them. Germline CDR1 reads SEHNR; CDR2 reads FQNEAQ (reference sequence). The DNA of the CDR3 is TGTGCCAGCAGCCTCTTCCACGAGCAGTACTTC. Protein sequence: CASSLFHEQYF.

The chain is built from TRBV4-2 and TRBJ2-6, with D unresolved. The CDR3 covers 14 residues. From germline, CDR1 is LGHNA and CDR2 YNFKEQ. V lost 5 bases to trimming and J lost 0 bases, with 5 bases between them. CDR3 nucleotide sequence: TGTGCCAGCAGCGAGCCCTCTGGGGCCAACGTCCTGACTTTC. This gives the protein CASSEPSGANVLTF.

At least ten counts were recorded for this clonotype. The V and J genes are TRBV9 and TRBJ1-2; the match to TRBD1 covers 7 bases. The CDR3 sequence is 13 residues long. In germline, CDR1 is SGDLS, CDR2 YYNGEE. V lost 3 bases to trimming and J lost 5 bases; unmatched junction nucleotides: 4. CDR3 bases: TGTGCCAGCAGCGCCGGGACAGCTTATGGCTACACCTTC. This codes for CASSAGTAYGYTF.